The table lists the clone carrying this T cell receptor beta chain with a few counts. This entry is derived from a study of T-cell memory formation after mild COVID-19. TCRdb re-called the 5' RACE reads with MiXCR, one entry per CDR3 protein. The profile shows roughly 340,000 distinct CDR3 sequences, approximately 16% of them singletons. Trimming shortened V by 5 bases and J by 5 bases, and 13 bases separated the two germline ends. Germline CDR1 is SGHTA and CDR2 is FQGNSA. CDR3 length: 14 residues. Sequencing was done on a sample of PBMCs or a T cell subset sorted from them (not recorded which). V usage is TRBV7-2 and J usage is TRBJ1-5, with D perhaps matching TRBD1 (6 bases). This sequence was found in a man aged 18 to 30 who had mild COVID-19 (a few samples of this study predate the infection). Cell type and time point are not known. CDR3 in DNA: TGTGCCAGCAGCCAAGGGGGAACGGATCAGCCCCAGCATTTT. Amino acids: CASSQGGTDQPQHF.